Listed here are 22 T cell receptor beta chains from one sample, sequenced in a study of identifying expanded T cells in peripheral blood. Sequencing used immunoSEQ multiplex PCR; TCRdb keeps in-frame clones, though not all of them. The profile shows under 85,000 clones, 65% to 85% of them singletons. Material for sequencing was blood. Receptor source: a person aged 18-70 years in good health.

V gene TRBV11-1 combines with J gene TRBJ2-7; 12 bases are a match to TRBD2. The CDR3 is 15 amino acids. Germline V lookup: CDR1 SGHAT, CDR2 FQDESV (reference sequence). With V trimmed by 6 bases and J by 3 bases, 6 bases remained unmatched. Here the CDR3 DNA reads TGTGCCAGCAGTTTCCTAGCGGGAGGGTTCTACGAGCAGTACTTC. Translating gives CASSFLAGGFYEQYF.

V and J are TRBV10-3 and TRBJ2-7; weak D call: TRBD2 (5 bases). The CDR3 has 13 amino acids. Deletions cut 0 bases from V and 4 bases from J, with 7 bases between. The germline gives CDR1 ENHRY, CDR2 SYGVKD. This CDR3 is CAISESTGYEQYF. CDR3 nucleotide sequence: TGTGCCATCAGTGAGTCGACGGGGTACGAGCAGTACTTC.

The genes are TRBV12-5 and TRBJ2-1, with D perhaps being TRBD1 or TRBD2 (7 bases each). Trimming pared 3 bases from V and 8 bases from J, leaving 17 bases between. Germline V gene data show CDR1 as LGHNT and CDR2 as FRNRAP. The CDR3 runs 15 residues. The DNA of the CDR3 is TGTGCTAGTGGTTTAGGGGACCCAGGGGGGGATGAGCAGTTCTTC. Translation: CASGLGDPGGDEQFF.

The chain links TRBV4-3 to TRBJ2-1; 7 bases fit TRBD2. This CDR3 region has 16 residues. The germline gives CDR1 LGHNA, CDR2 YSLEER. The J segment lost 4 bases and the V segment lost 4 bases, leaving 10 bases of the junction unmatched. The CDR3 sequence is CASSRGVLAAYNEQFF. The DNA for the CDR3 is TGCGCCAGCAGCCGCGGAGTGCTAGCGGCTTACAATGAGCAGTTCTTC.

V gene TRBV6-5 combines with J gene TRBJ2-7, with a weak D call TRBD1 (5 bases). Trimming took 6 bases from V and 6 from J, leaving 18 bases between them. The CDR3 spans 14 residues. Germline V lookup: CDR1 MNHEY, CDR2 SVGAGI. The CDR3 coding sequence is TGTGCCAGCAGCAATCCCAGGGCCCCCTCCGAGCAGTACTTC. This gives the protein CASSNPRAPSEQYF.

V is TRBV7-9 and J is TRBJ2-5, with TRBD1 identical over 10 bases. This CDR3 is built from 17 residues. CDR1 and CDR2 (germline): SEHNR, FQNEAQ (reference sequence). After removal of 2 bases from V and 4 bases from J, the junction contained 10 bases not matched to a gene. CDR3 coding DNA: TGTGCCAGCAGCTTAAACGCGGGACAGGGGTTAGGAGAGACCCAGTACTTC. It yields the protein CASSLNAGQGLGETQYF.

This chain connects TRBV6-5 to TRBJ2-5, with TRBD2 matching over 8 bases. CDR3 size: 14 residues. CDR1 is MNHEY, CDR2 SVGAGI, per germline. The junction had 8 bases not matched to a gene; V was cut back by 6 bases and J by 5 bases. CDR3 sequence: CASSFSGKGETQYF. The CDR3 DNA reads as TGTGCCAGCAGCTTTAGCGGGAAGGGGGAGACCCAGTACTTC.

The chain carries TRBV28 and TRBJ2-3; 12 bases map to TRBD2. Germline loops: CDR1 MDHEN, CDR2 SYDVKM. The CDR3 consists of 16 residues. V was clipped by 5 bases and J by 2 bases; unmatched bases: 5. Here the CDR3 reads CASSRGLAGITDTQYF. Written as DNA, the CDR3 is TGTGCCAGCAGTCGCGGACTAGCGGGAATCACAGATACGCAGTATTTT.

The chain couples TRBV4-3 to TRBJ2-7, with 8 bases that match TRBD1. Per germline, CDR1 LGHNA and CDR2 YSLEER. V lost 1 base and J lost 2; bases outside the gene matches: 4. This CDR3 has 15 residues. CDR3 amino acids: CASSQGAGGTYEQYF. CDR3 in DNA: TGCGCCAGCAGCCAAGGGGCAGGGGGCACCTACGAGCAGTACTTC.

The V call is TRBV4-1, the J call TRBJ2-5; no reliable D call. The V and J ends lost 1 base and 5 bases respectively, with 8 bases between them. The CDR3 covers 13 residues. Germline CDR1 reads MGHRA; CDR2 reads YSYEKL. CDR3 bases: TGCGCCAGCAGCCAAGCCGTGCCCGAGACCCAGTACTTC. Its protein product is CASSQAVPETQYF.

The chain joins TRBV4-3 to TRBJ1-1, with a weak D call TRBD1 (5 bases). The V gene's germline CDR1 is LGHNA and CDR2 YSLEER. CDR3 length equals 14 residues. Deletions cut 0 bases from V and 5 bases from J, with 10 bases between. DNA for the CDR3: TGCGCCAGCAGCCAAGATCCTTGGGGGACTGAAGCTTTCTTT. Translation: CASSQDPWGTEAFF.

This chain connects TRBV4-1 to TRBJ2-5, with 12 bases fitting TRBD2. This CDR3 comprises 19 residues. J lost 5 bases, V lost 0 bases, and 13 bases had no gene match. Germline CDR1 is MGHRA and CDR2 is YSYEKL. The CDR3 is CASSQDFRLAGGMGETQYF. In DNA form, the CDR3 reads TGCGCCAGCAGCCAAGATTTCAGGCTAGCGGGAGGGATGGGGGAGACCCAGTACTTC.

At least ten counts were recorded for this clone. This rearrangement joins TRBV12-1 to TRBJ1-5; the table gives TRBD1 as D, unverified against the DNA. TRBV12-1 is noted as a pseudogene. This CDR3 spans 17 amino acids. CDR3 bases: TGTGCCAGCAGCCCCAAGAGCAGGGAACTTAGCAATCAGCCCCAGCATTTT. Its protein is CASSPKSRELSNQPQHF.

V usage is TRBV7-2 and J usage is TRBJ2-2, with TRBD1 identical over 8 bases. The V and J ends lost 1 base and 4 bases, in that order; junction bases with no gene match: 8. CDR3 length: 17 amino acids. From germline, CDR1 is SGHTA and CDR2 FQGNSA. In nucleotides, the CDR3 is TGTGCCAGCAGCTTAGATATGGACAGGGTAATCACCGGGGAGCTGTTTTTT. Its protein is CASSLDMDRVITGELFF.

The rearrangement links TRBV27 to TRBJ2-7, with D possibly matching TRBD1 (6 bases). V lost 4 bases and J lost 5, with 12 bases in between. In germline, CDR1 is MNHEY, CDR2 SMNVEV (reference sequence). This CDR3 is built from 13 residues. This CDR3 reads CASSSYRENEQYF. CDR3 nucleotide sequence: TGTGCCAGCAGTTCATACAGGGAAAACGAGCAGTACTTC.

The V gene is TRBV9, the J gene TRBJ2-1, with a tentative D call TRBD2 (6 bases). V shed 2 bases and J shed 0 bases, with 12 bases lying between them. The CDR3 runs 16 residues. Per the germline V gene, CDR1 is SGDLS and CDR2 is YYNGEE. This CDR3 is CASSVGGRSSYNEQFF. CDR3 DNA: TGTGCCAGCAGCGTTGGGGGGAGGAGCTCCTACAATGAGCAGTTCTTC.

The rearrangement uses TRBV7-2 and TRBJ1-2; 7 bases align to TRBD1. Germline V gene data show CDR1 as SGHTA and CDR2 as FQGNSA. The junction had 11 bases not matched to a gene; V was cut back by 2 bases and J by 8 bases. The CDR3 is made up of 15 amino acids. The CDR3 DNA reads as TGTGCCAGCAGCTTATCGCAACAGGGGCAGGAGGGCTACACCTTC. Its protein product is CASSLSQQGQEGYTF.

V usage is TRBV7-9 and J usage is TRBJ2-7, with a tentative D call TRBD2 (6 bases). CDR1 SEHNR and CDR2 FQNEAQ come from the germline V gene (reference sequence). This CDR3 is 14 amino acids long. V was trimmed by 2 bases and J by 5 bases, leaving 13 bases between them. The CDR3 nucleotides read TGTGCCAGCAGCTTACTAGCGAACCCGAACGAGCAGTACTTC. It yields the protein CASSLLANPNEQYF.

The chain links TRBV27 to TRBJ2-7; TRBD2 matches at 9 bases. CDR1 MNHEY and CDR2 SMNVEV come from the germline V gene (reference sequence). The J segment lost 3 bases and the V segment lost 5 bases, leaving 8 bases of the junction unmatched. The CDR3 has 15 amino acids. As DNA, the CDR3 is TGTGCCAGCAGTCCGGCTAGCGGGACGTACTACGAGCAGTACTTC. It yields the protein CASSPASGTYYEQYF.

The V call is TRBV9, the J call TRBJ2-7; the match to TRBD1 covers 10 bases. The germline V gene has CDR1 SGDLS and CDR2 YYNGEE. The CDR3 contains 16 residues. Germline trimming cut 0 bases from V and 7 bases from J; bases unmatched to any gene: 10. The CDR3 DNA reads TGTGCCAGCAGCGTAGCGAGACAGGGGGCAACGGGAGAGCAGTACTTC. It specifies CASSVARQGATGEQYF.

V and J are TRBV29-1 and TRBJ1-2, with D uncertain. V was shortened by 3 bases and J by 6 bases, with 11 bases between the two germline ends. This CDR3 has 12 amino acids. Germline-derived CDR1 and CDR2 are SQVTM and ANQGSEA. CDR3 region: CSVDSGENGYTF. As DNA, the CDR3 is TGCAGCGTTGACTCGGGAGAAAATGGCTACACCTTC.

The chain joins TRBV27 to TRBJ1-2, with 7 bases that match TRBD1. The CDR3 loop spans 17 amino acids. The V gene end was trimmed by 4 bases and the J gene end by 1 base; junction bases not matched to a gene: 12. The V gene's germline CDR1 is MNHEY and CDR2 SMNVEV (reference sequence). In nucleotides, the CDR3 is TGTGCCAGCAGTTCCCTAGGGAGGGGGCTTTTTAACTATGGCTACACCTTC. Protein product: CASSSLGRGLFNYGYTF.